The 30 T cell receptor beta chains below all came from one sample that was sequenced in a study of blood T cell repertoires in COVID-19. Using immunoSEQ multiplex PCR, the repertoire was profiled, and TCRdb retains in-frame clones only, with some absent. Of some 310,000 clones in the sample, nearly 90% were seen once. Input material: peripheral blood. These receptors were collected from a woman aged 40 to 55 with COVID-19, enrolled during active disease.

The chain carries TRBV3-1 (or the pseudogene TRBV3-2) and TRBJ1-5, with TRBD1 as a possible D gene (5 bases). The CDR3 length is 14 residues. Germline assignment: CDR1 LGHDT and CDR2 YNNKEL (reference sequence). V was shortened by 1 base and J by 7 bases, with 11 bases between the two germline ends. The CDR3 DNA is TGTGCCAGCAGCCAAGTTTCGGGGGGACAGCCCCAGCATTTT. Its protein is CASSQVSGGQPQHF.

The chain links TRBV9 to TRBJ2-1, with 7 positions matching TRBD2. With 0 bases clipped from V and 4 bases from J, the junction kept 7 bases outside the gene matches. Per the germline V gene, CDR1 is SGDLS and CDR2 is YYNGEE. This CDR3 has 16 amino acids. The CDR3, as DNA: TGTGCCAGCAGCGTAGGAGGGGAGGGCCTATACAATGAGCAGTTCTTC. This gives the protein CASSVGGEGLYNEQFF. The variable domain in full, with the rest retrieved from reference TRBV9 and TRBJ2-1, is DSGVTQTPKHLITATGQRVTLRCSPRSGDLSVYWYQQSLDQGLQFLIQYYNGEERAKGNILERFSAQQFPDLHSELNLSSLELGDSALYFCASSVGGEGLYNEQFFGPGTRLTVL.

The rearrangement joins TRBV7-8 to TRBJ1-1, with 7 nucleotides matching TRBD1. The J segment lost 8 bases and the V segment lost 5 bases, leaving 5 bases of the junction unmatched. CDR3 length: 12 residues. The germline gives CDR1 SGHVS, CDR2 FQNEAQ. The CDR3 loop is CASSLRDSEAFF. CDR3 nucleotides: TGTGCCAGCAGCCTCCGGGACAGCGAAGCTTTCTTT.

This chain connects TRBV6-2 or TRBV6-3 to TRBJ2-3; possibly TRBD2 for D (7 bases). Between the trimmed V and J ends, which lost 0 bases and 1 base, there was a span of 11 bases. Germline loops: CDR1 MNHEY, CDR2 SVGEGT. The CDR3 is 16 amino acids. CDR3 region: CASSYSEGGGTDTQYF. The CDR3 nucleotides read TGTGCCAGCAGTTACTCCGAGGGGGGGGGCACAGATACGCAGTATTTT.

The CDR3 region has the DNA TGTGCTAGTTGTACAGGGTACAATGAGCAGTTCTTC. It codes for CASCTGYNEQFF. The chain links TRBV12-5 to TRBJ2-1; D perhaps matches TRBD1 (6 bases). This CDR3 has 12 amino acids. Trimming pared 8 bases from V and 4 bases from J, leaving 9 bases between. Germline V lookup: CDR1 LGHNT, CDR2 FRNRAP.

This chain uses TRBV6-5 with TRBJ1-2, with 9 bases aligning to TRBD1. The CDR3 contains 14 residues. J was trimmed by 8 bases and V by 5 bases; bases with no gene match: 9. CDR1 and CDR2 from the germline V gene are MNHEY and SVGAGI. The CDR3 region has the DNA TGTGCCAGCAGTAACAGGGGGCAAGGACTCGGCTACACCTTC. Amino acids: CASSNRGQGLGYTF.

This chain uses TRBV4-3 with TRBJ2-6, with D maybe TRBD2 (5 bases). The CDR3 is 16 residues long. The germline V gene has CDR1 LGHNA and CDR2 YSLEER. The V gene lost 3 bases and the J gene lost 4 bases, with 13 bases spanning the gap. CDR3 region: CASSHRTGSGANVLTF. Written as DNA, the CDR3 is TGCGCCAGCAGCCACCGGACGGGGTCCGGGGCCAACGTCCTGACTTTC.

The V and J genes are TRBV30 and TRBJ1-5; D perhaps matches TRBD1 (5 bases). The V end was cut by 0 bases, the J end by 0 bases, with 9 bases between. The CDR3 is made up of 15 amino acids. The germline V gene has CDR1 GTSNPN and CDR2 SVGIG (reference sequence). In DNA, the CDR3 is TGTGCCTGGAGTGTACGGGGGAATAGCAATCAGCCCCAGCATTTT. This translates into CAWSVRGNSNQPQHF.

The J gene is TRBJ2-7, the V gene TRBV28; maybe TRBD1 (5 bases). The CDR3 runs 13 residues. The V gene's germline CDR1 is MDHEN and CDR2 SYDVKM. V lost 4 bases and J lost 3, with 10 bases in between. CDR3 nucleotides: TGTGCCAGCAGTTATGGACACATCTACGAGCAGTACTTC. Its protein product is CASSYGHIYEQYF.

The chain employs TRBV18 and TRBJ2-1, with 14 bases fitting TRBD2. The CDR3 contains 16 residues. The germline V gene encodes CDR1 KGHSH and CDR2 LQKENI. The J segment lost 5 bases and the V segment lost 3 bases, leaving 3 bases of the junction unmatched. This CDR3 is CASSPGLAGGNNEQFF. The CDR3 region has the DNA TGTGCCAGCTCACCCGGACTAGCGGGGGGAAACAATGAGCAGTTCTTC.

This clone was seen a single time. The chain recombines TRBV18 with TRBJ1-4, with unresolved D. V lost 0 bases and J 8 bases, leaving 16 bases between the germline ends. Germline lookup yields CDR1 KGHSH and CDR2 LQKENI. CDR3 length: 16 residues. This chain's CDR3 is CASSPPGRAAGEKLFF. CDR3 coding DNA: TGTGCCAGCTCACCACCGGGCCGGGCTGCGGGGGAAAAACTGTTTTTT.

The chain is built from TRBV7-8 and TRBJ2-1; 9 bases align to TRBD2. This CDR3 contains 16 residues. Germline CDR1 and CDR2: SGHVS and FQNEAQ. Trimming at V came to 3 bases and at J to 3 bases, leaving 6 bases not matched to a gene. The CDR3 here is CASSFSREGIYNEQFF. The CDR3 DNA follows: TGTGCCAGCAGCTTCTCGCGGGAGGGGATCTACAATGAGCAGTTCTTC.

The CDR3 nucleotides read TGCAGCGTTGATCAAATGCTTAGGGGGCACTATGGCTACACCTTC. Its translation: CSVDQMLRGHYGYTF. The chain carries TRBV29-1 and TRBJ1-2; TRBD1 aligns across 7 bases. Germline V CDR1 and CDR2: SQVTM, ANQGSEA. The CDR3 length is 15 residues. The junction had 10 bases not matched to a gene; V was cut back by 3 bases and J by 3 bases.

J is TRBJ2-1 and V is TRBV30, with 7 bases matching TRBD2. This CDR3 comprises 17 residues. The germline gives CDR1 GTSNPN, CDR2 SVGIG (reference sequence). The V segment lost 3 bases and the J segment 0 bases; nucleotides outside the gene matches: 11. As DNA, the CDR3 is TGTGCCTGGAGGGATACAGCGGGGTTTTACTCCTACAATGAGCAGTTCTTC. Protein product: CAWRDTAGFYSYNEQFF.

The CDR3 coding sequence is TGTGCCACCAGCAGACCAAGCGGGACAGGGGCCGGGGAGCTGTTTTTT. Translation gives CATSRPSGTGAGELFF. The chain combines TRBV15 with TRBJ2-2, with TRBD1 matching 10 bases. Germline trimming cut 2 bases from V and 6 bases from J; bases unmatched to any gene: 6. The CDR3 runs 16 residues. Per germline, CDR1 LNHNV and CDR2 YYDKDF (reference sequence).

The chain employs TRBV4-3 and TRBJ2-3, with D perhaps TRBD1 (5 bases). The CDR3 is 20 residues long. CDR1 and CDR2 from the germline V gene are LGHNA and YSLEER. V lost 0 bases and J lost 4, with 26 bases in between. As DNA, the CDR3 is TGCGCCAGCAGCCAAGATCTGAAGTTTGTGGTGGGCAGGGCTTCAGATACGCAGTATTTT. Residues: CASSQDLKFVVGRASDTQYF.

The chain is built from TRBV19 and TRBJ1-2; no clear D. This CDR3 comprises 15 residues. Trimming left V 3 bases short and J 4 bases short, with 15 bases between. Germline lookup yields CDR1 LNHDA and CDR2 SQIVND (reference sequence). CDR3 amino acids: CASSMEGTTFYGYTF. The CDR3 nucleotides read TGTGCCAGTAGTATGGAGGGAACCACTTTCTATGGCTACACCTTC.

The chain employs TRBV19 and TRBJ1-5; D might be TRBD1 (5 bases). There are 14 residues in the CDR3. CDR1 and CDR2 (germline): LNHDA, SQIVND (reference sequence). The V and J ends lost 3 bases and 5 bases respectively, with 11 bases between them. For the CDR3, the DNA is TGTGCCAGTAGTATTAGCCAGGGTGATCAGCCCCAGCATTTT. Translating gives CASSISQGDQPQHF.

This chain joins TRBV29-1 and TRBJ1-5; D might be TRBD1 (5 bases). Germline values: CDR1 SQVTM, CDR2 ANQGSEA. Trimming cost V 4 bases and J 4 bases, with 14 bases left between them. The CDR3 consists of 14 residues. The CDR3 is CSVGGAGGNQPQHF. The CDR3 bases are TGCAGCGTTGGAGGGGCGGGGGGGAATCAGCCCCAGCATTTT.

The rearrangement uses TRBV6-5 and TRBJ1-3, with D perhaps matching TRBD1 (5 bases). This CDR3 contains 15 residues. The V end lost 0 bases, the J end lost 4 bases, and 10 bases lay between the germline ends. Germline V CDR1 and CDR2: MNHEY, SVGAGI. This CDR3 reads CASSYSQGLGNTIYF. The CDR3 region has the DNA TGTGCCAGCAGTTACTCGCAGGGTCTCGGAAACACCATATATTTT.

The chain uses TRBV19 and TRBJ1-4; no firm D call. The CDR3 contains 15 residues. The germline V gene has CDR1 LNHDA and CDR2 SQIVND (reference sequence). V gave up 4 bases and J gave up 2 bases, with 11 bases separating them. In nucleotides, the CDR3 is TGTGCCAGTAGTAGGCAGACAAGGACTAATGAAAAACTGTTTTTT. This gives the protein CASSRQTRTNEKLFF.

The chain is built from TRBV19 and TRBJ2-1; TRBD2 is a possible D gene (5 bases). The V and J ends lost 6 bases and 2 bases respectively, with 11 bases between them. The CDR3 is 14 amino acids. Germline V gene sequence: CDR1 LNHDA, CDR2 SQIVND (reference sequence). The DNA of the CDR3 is TGTGCCAGTAGGGTCGGAGGAGCCTACAATGAGCAGTTCTTC. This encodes CASRVGGAYNEQFF.

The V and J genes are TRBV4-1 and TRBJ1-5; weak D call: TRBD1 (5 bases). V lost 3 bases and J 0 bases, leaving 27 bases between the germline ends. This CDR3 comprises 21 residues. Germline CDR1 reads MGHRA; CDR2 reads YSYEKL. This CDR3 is CASSHVLKAGLNHYSNQPQHF. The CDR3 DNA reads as TGCGCCAGCAGCCATGTTCTTAAGGCGGGACTAAACCATTATAGCAATCAGCCCCAGCATTTT.

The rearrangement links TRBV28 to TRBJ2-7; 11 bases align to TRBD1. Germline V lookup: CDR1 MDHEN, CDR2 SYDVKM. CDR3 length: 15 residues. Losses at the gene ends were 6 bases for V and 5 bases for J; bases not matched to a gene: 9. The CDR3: CASRDPGQGVDEQYF. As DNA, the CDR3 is TGTGCCAGCAGAGATCCGGGACAGGGGGTCGACGAGCAGTACTTC.

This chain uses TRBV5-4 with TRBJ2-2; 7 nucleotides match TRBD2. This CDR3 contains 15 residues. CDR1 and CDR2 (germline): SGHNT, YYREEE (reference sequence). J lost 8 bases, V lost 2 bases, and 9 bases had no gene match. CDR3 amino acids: CASSLAGPIQGELFF. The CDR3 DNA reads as TGTGCCAGCAGCTTAGCGGGGCCCATACAGGGGGAGCTGTTTTTT.

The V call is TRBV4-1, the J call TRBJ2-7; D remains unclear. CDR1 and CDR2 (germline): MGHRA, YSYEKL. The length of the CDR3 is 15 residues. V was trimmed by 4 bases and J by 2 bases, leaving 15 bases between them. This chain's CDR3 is CASSRGRSAAYEQYF. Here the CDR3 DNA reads TGCGCCAGCAGCCGCGGTCGATCCGCCGCCTACGAGCAGTACTTC.

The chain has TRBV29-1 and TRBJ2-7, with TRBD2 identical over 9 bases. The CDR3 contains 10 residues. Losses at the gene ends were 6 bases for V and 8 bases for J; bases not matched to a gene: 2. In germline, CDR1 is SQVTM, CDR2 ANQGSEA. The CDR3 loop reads CSVGLAQQYF. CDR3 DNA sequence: TGCAGCGTGGGACTAGCCCAGCAGTACTTC.

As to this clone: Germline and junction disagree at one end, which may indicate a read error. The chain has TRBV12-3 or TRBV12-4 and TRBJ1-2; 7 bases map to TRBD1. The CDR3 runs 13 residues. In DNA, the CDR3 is TGTGCCCGCAGGGGGGGGGACTACTATGGCTACACCTTC. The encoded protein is CARRGGDYYGYTF.

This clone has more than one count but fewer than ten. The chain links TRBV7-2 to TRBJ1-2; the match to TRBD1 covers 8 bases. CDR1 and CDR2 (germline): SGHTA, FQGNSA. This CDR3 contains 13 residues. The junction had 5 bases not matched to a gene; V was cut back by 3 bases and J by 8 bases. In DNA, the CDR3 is TGTGCCAGCAGCTTGGGCGCAGGGGGCGGCTACACCTTC. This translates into CASSLGAGGGYTF.

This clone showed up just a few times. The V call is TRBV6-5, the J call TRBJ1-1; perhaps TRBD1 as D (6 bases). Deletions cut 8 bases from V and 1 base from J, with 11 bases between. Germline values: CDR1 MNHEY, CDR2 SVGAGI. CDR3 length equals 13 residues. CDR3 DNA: TGTGCCAGCGGGAGGGGGACGAACACTGAAGCTTTCTTT. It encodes CASGRGTNTEAFF.